Listed below are T cell receptor beta chains from one sample, sequenced in a study of early T cells in non-severe SARS-CoV-2 infection. MiXCR was run by TCRdb on the 5' RACE reads, yielding one entry per CDR3 protein. The sample carries around 58,000 distinct CDR3 sequences, 15% recorded once. This specimen consisted of whole blood, obtained at baseline. These receptors all come from an adult who was a healthcare worker with PCR-confirmed SARS-CoV-2 infection or an uninfected control (not recorded which). CDR3s include the opening cysteine and the closing phenylalanine or tryptophan. A D gene is named only where the DNA matches it firmly. Where a row states a size, it is once, few, many or the class of an expanded clone; other rows omit it.

>.|TRBJ1-5|TRBD1|TRBV19
TGTGCCAGTAGGGGTCGGGTGACAGGGGGGCTGCCCCAGCATTTT
CASRGRVTGGLPQHF
>.|TRBJ1-1|.|TRBV5-6
TGTGCCAGCAGCGTCGGGACCACGTCCACTGAAGCTTTCTTT
CASSVGTTSTEAFF
>.|TRBJ2-5|TRBD1|TRBV6-6
TGTGCCAGCAGTAAAACGAGGACAGGGGCCCAAGAGACCCAGTACTTC
CASSKTRTGAQETQYF
>.|TRBJ1-2|TRBD1|TRBV19
TGTGCCAGTACCCCCGACCGGGACAGGCAATGCTACACCTTC
CASTPDRDRQCYTF
>few|TRBJ2-3|TRBD1|TRBV9
TGTGCCAGCAGCGTACAGGGGGCAGATACGCAGTATTTT
CASSVQGADTQYF
>few|TRBJ2-7|.|TRBV7-6
TGTGCCAGCAGCTTAGAGACGGCTTCCTACGAGCAGTACTTC
CASSLETASYEQYF
>.|TRBJ2-7|TRBD2|TRBV29-1
TGCAGCGGTAGACTAGCGGGAGACGAGCAGTACTTC
CSGRLAGDEQYF
>.|TRBJ1-5|TRBD1|TRBV12-3/TRBV12-4
TGTGCCAGCAGTTCTGGGACAGTCAGCAATCAGCCCCAGCATTTT
CASSSGTVSNQPQHF
>.|TRBJ1-1|.|TRBV7-3
TGTGCCAGCAGCTTTAGAGGGAACACTGAAGCTTTCTTT
CASSFRGNTEAFF
>.|TRBJ2-3|TRBD2|TRBV12-3/TRBV12-4
TGTGCCAGCAGCCTTGGGCTAGCGGGGGGGTCTAGCACAGATACGCAGTATTTT
CASSLGLAGGSSTDTQYF
>.|TRBJ2-5|TRBD1|TRBV20-1
TGCAGTGCTCTTGGACAGGGCCAAGAGACCCAGTACTTC
CSALGQGQETQYF
>.|TRBJ2-7|.|TRBV5-6
TGTGCCAGCAGCTTTGGGACCGCAAATCGGGAGCAGTACTTC
CASSFGTANREQYF
>.|TRBJ2-2|TRBD1|TRBV28
TGTGCCAGCAGTTTATCCCTTTGGACAGGGACGAACACCGGGGAGCTGTTTTTT
CASSLSLWTGTNTGELFF
>.|TRBJ2-7|.|TRBV6-1
TGTGCCAGCATCCGACCAGGGAACTACGAGCAGTACTTC
CASIRPGNYEQYF
>.|TRBJ2-7|TRBD1|TRBV4-1
TGCGCCAGCAGCCAGAGGGACAGGGACTACGAGCAGTACTTC
CASSQRDRDYEQYF
>few|TRBJ1-6|.|TRBV5-5
TGTGCCAGCACAGGAGGGACCTATAATTCACCCCTCCACTTT
CASTGGTYNSPLHF
>many|TRBJ2-4|TRBD2|TRBV27
TGTGCCAGCAGCGCTAGACTAGCGGGATTGAACATTCAGTACTTC
CASSARLAGLNIQYF
>.|TRBJ1-1|.|TRBV7-9
TGTGCCAGCAGCCAGGACAGTAACACTGAAGCTTTCTTT
CASSQDSNTEAFF
>.|TRBJ2-5|.|TRBV19
TGTGCCAGTAGTATCATAAGTGACGGAAAAGAGACCCAGTACTTC
CASSIISDGKETQYF
>few|TRBJ1-1|.|TRBV7-7
TGTGCTAGCAGCCCTTTCGGGCGGGGGTTGGGGACTGAAGCTTTCTTT
CASSPFGRGLGTEAFF
>many|TRBJ1-2|.|TRBV4-1
TGCGCCAGCAGCCCCTTCCAATCCACAGGGTTTGGCTACACCTTC
CASSPFQSTGFGYTF
>.|TRBJ2-7|TRBD1|TRBV6-2/TRBV6-3
TGTGCCAGCAGTTACTCCCGGGACAGGGGCTACGAGCAGTACTTC
CASSYSRDRGYEQYF
>.|TRBJ2-1|TRBD2|TRBV2
TGTGCCAGCAACCCCCTACGAGCGGGAGTCTACAATGAGCAGTTCTTC
CASNPLRAGVYNEQFF
>.|TRBJ2-7|TRBD2|TRBV6-1
TGTGCCAGCAGCTTTGTTAGCGGGAGGACCAACGAGCAGTACTTC
CASSFVSGRTNEQYF
>few|TRBJ2-3|TRBD2|TRBV11-3
TGTGCCAGCAGCCAAACTAGCGGGGGGGCAGATACGCAGTATTTT
CASSQTSGGADTQYF
>.|TRBJ1-1|.|TRBV10-1
TGCGCCAGCAGTGAGAAAGGTTACACTGAAGCTTTCTTT
CASSEKGYTEAFF
>.|TRBJ2-2|.|TRBV19
TGTGCCAGTAGTATTGACGGGGACACCGGGGAGCTGTTTTTT
CASSIDGDTGELFF
>many|TRBJ1-4|TRBD1|TRBV5-1
TGCGCCAGCAGCTCGACAGGGTCCAATGAAAAACTGTTTTTT
CASSSTGSNEKLFF
>few|TRBJ1-4|.|TRBV12-3/TRBV12-4
TGTGCCAGCAGCCAAGCGGGGGGCAGCGAAGAAAAACTGTTTTTT
CASSQAGGSEEKLFF
>many|TRBJ1-4|.|TRBV11-2
TGTGCCAGCAGCTCGAAGCTAGGGGTGAATGAAAAACTGTTTTTT
CASSSKLGVNEKLFF
>once|TRBJ2-1|.|TRBV7-8
TGTGCCTGCAGCTTGGGTGGCCAACGCTCCTACAATGAGCAGTTCTTC
CACSLGGQRSYNEQFF
>few|TRBJ2-7|TRBD1|TRBV12-3/TRBV12-4
TGTGCCAGCAGTAGGACAGGGGATTTCTCCTACGAGCAGTACTTC
CASSRTGDFSYEQYF
>many|TRBJ2-5|.|TRBV7-9
TGTGCCAGCGGAGGGGGAGGAGAGACCCAGTACTTC
CASGGGGETQYF
>.|TRBJ1-2|.|TRBV7-2
TGTGCCAGCAGCTTAGGAGGACAGATTTATGGCTACACCTTC
CASSLGGQIYGYTF
>many|TRBJ2-1|.|TRBV20-1
TGCAGTGCTGACCCCGGCCTCAGCTCCTACAATGAGCAGTTCTTC
CSADPGLSSYNEQFF
>.|TRBJ2-3|TRBD2|TRBV28
TGTGCCAGCAGTGCCGCTACTAGCGGGTCTAGCACAGATACGCAGTATTTT
CASSAATSGSSTDTQYF
>.|TRBJ2-1|.|TRBV20-1
TGCAGTGCGCCGACCCTGATCTCCTACAATGAGCAGTTCTTC
CSAPTLISYNEQFF
>few|TRBJ2-1|TRBD2|TRBV20-1
TGCAGTGCTGGAACCCTTGGCGGGAGCGTTTTTGGTGAGCAGTTCTTC
CSAGTLGGSVFGEQFF
>many|TRBJ2-1|.|TRBV27
TGTGCCAGCAGTCCTCTAGAGGGCAATGAGCAGTTCTTC
CASSPLEGNEQFF
>.|TRBJ1-3|.|TRBV5-1
TGCGCCAGCCGGACTACAGATGGAAACACCATATATTTT
CASRTTDGNTIYF
>few|TRBJ2-7|.|TRBV6-1
TGTGCCAGCAGTCTCAGGGCGTCCCCCTACGAGCAGTACTTC
CASSLRASPYEQYF
>few|TRBJ2-7|.|TRBV3-1
TGTGCCAGCAGCCATGCTGGTCTCTCCTACGAGCAGTACTTC
CASSHAGLSYEQYF
>few|TRBJ2-3|TRBD2|TRBV4-2
TGTGCCAGCAGCCAACGGGACTATAGCACAGATACGCAGTATTTT
CASSQRDYSTDTQYF
>few|TRBJ2-2|.|TRBV10-3
TGTGCCATCAGTGACGACAGGAACACCGGGGAGCTGTTTTTT
CAISDDRNTGELFF
>few|TRBJ2-7|TRBD1|TRBV10-3
TGTGCCATCAGTGAGTCTCCCCCCGGACAGGGATTGGAAAGCTCCTACGAGCAGTACTTC
CAISESPPGQGLESSYEQYF
>.|TRBJ2-2|.|TRBV18
TGTGCCAGCTCACCCTCCGGGACCACAATTGGGGAGGAGCTGTTTTTT
CASSPSGTTIGEELFF
>many|TRBJ2-3|.|TRBV29-1
TGCAGCGTTGAAGATCGATTCACTAGCCCCACAGATACGCAGTATTTT
CSVEDRFTSPTDTQYF
>.|TRBJ2-1|.|TRBV7-3
TGTGCCAGCACCGAGGGCAATGAGCAGTTCTTC
CASTEGNEQFF
>many|TRBJ2-3|TRBD2|TRBV20-1
TGCAGTGCTGGACACTTGACGCGGGGGATGGGGACGCAGTATTTT
CSAGHLTRGMGTQYF
>few|TRBJ1-2|.|TRBV11-2
TGTGCCAGCAGCTTATGGGGGTATGGCTACACCTTC
CASSLWGYGYTF
>.|TRBJ2-7|TRBD1|TRBV20-1
TGCAGTGCTAGAGACCCGGGACAGGGAGTAAGTGAGCAGTACTTC
CSARDPGQGVSEQYF
>.|TRBJ2-3|TRBD2|TRBV20-1
TGCAGTGCTACGGGACTAGCGGGAGCAGATACGCAGTATTTT
CSATGLAGADTQYF
>.|TRBJ1-6|.|TRBV2
TGTGCCAGCAGTTACTCGGGAACCCTCCACTTT
CASSYSGTLHF
>few|TRBJ2-3|TRBD2|TRBV7-8
TGTGCCAGCAGGCCACCAGCGGGGGCCACAGATACGCAGTATTTT
CASRPPAGATDTQYF
>many|TRBJ1-2|.|TRBV20-1
TGCAGTGCTCCCCGAGGGGGGGCCTCTGGCTATGGCTACACCTTC
CSAPRGGASGYGYTF
>few|TRBJ1-5|TRBD1|TRBV3-1
TGTGCCAGCAGCCAAGATGAGGGACAGGGGAGTCAGCCCCAGCATTTT
CASSQDEGQGSQPQHF
>many|TRBJ2-5|.|TRBV7-2
TGTGCCAGCAGCTTAGGAGTATCGGAGACCCAGTACTTC
CASSLGVSETQYF
>few|TRBJ2-5|TRBD2|TRBV5-4
TGTGCCAGCAGACCAAGTAAGCGGGACGCTCAAGAGACCCAGTACTTC
CASRPSKRDAQETQYF
>many|TRBJ2-3|TRBD2|TRBV5-1
TGCGCCAGCAGCTTCCTAGCGGGCACAGATACGCAGTATTTT
CASSFLAGTDTQYF